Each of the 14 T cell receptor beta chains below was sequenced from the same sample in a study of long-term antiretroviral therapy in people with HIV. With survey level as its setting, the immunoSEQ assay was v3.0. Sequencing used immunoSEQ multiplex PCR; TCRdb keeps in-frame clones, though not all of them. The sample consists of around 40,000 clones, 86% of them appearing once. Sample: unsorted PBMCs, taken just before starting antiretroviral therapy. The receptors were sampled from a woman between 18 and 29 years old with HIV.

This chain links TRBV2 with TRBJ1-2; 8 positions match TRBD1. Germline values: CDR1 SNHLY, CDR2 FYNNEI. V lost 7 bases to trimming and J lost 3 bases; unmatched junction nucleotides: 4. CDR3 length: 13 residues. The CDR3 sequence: CASTEDRDYGYTF. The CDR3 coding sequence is TGTGCCAGCACTGAGGACAGGGACTATGGCTACACCTTC.

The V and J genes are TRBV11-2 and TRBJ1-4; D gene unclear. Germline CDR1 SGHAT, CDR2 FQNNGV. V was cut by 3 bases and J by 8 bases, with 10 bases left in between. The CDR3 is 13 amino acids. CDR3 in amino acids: CASSFWGGEKLFF. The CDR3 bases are TGTGCCAGCAGCTTCTGGGGTGGGGAAAAACTGTTTTTT.

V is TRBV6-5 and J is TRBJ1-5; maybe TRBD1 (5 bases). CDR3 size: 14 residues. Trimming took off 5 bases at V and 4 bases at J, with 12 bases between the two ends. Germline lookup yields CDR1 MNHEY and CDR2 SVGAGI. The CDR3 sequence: CASSRDGGNQPQHF. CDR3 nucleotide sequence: TGTGCCAGCAGTCGGGACGGCGGAAATCAGCCCCAGCATTTT.

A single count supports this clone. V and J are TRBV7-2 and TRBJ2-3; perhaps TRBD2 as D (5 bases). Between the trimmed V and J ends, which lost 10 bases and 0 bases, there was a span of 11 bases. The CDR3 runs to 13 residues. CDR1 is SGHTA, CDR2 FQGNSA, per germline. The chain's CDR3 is CATRRGSTDTQYF. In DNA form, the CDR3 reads TGTGCCACCCGACGGGGTAGCACAGATACGCAGTATTTT.

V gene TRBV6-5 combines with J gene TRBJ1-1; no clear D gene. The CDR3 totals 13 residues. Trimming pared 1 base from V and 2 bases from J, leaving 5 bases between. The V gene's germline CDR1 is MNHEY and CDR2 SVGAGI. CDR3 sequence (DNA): TGTGCCAGCAGTTACTACACTAACACTGAAGCTTTCTTT. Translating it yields CASSYYTNTEAFF.

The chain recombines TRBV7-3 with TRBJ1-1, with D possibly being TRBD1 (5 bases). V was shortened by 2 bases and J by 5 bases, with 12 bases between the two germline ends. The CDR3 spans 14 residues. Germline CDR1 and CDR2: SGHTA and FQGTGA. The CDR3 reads CASSLFGGATEAFF. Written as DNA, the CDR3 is TGTGCCAGCAGCTTATTCGGGGGTGCGACTGAAGCTTTCTTT.

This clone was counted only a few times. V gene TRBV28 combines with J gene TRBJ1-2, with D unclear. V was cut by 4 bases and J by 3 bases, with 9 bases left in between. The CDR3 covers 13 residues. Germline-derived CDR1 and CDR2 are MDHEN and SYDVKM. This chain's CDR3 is CASSYVDYYGYTF. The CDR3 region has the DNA TGTGCCAGCAGTTACGTGGATTACTATGGCTACACCTTC.

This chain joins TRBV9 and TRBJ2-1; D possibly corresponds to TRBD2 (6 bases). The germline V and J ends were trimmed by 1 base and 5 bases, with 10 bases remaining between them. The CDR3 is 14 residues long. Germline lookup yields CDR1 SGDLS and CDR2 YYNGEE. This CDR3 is CASSVLGGDNEQFF. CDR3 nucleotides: TGTGCCAGCAGCGTATTAGGAGGGGACAATGAGCAGTTCTTC.

The DNA for the CDR3 is TGCGCCAGCAGCCCAGATTCACGCGAGCAGTACTTC. It yields the protein CASSPDSREQYF. The chain employs TRBV4-1 and TRBJ2-7; no definite D call. Germline CDR1 reads MGHRA; CDR2 reads YSYEKL. V lost 4 bases, J lost 6 bases, and 10 bases lay in between. This CDR3 has 12 residues.

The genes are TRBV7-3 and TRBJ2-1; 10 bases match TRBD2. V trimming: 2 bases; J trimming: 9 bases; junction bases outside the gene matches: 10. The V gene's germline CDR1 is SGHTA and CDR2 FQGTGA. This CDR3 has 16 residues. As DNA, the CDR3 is TGTGCCAGCAGCTTACTAGCGGGGGCCCTTGTTGGTGAGCAGTTCTTC. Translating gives CASSLLAGALVGEQFF. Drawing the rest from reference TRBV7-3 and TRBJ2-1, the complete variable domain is GAGVSQTPSNKVTEKGKYVELRCDPISGHTALYWYRQSLGQGPEFLIYFQGTGAADDSGLPNDRFFAVRPEGSVSTLKIQRTERGDSAVYLCASSLLAGALVGEQFFGPGTRLTVL.

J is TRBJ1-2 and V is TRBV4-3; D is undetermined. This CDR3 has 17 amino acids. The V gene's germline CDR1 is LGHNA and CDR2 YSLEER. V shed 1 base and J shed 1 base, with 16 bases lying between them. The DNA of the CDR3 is TGCGCCAGCAGCCAAGGTATAATAGGAGCTCTTAACTATGGCTACACCTTC. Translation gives CASSQGIIGALNYGYTF.

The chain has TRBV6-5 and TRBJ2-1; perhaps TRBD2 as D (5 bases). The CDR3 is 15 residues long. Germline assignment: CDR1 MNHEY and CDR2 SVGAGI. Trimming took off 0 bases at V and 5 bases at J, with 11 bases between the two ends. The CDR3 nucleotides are TGTGCCAGCAGTTACTCCGGAGCGGCAGACAATGAGCAGTTCTTC. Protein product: CASSYSGAADNEQFF.

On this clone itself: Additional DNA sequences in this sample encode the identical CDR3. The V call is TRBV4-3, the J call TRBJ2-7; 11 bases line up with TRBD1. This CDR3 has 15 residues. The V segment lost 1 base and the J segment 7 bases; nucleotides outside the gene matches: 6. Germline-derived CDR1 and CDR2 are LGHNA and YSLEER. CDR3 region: CASSQGGTGGWEQYF. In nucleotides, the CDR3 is TGCGCCAGCAGCCAAGGGGGGACAGGGGGGTGGGAGCAGTACTTC.

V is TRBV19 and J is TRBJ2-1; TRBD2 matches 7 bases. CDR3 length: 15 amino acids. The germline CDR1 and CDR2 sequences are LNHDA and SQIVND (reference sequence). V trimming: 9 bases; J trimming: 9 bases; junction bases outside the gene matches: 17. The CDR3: CASRPRGSGIGEQFF. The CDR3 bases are TGTGCCAGCCGCCCTAGGGGCAGCGGGATTGGTGAGCAGTTCTTC. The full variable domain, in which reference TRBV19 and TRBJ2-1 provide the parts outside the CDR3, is DGGITQSPKYLFRKEGQNVTLSCEQNLNHDAMYWYRQDPGQGLRLIYYSQIVNDFQKGDIAEGYSVSREKKESFPLTVTSAQKNPTAFYLCASRPRGSGIGEQFFGPGTRLTVL.